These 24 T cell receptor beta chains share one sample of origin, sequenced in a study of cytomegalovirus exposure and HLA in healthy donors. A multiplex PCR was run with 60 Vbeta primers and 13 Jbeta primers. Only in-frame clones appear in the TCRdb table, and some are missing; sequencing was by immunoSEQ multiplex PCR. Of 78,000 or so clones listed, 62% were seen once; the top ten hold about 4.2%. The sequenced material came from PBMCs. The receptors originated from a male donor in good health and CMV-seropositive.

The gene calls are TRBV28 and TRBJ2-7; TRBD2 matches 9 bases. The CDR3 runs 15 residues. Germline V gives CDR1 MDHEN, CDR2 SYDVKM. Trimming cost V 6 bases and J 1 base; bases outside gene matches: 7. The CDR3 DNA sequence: TGTGCCAGCAGATCCGCGACTAGCGGATCCTACGAGCAGTACTTC. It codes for CASRSATSGSYEQYF.

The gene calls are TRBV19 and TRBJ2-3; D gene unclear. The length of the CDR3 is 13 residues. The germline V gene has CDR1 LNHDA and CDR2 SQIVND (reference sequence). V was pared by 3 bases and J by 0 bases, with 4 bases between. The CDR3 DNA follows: TGTGCCAGTAGTATCGGTAGCACAGATACGCAGTATTTT. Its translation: CASSIGSTDTQYF.

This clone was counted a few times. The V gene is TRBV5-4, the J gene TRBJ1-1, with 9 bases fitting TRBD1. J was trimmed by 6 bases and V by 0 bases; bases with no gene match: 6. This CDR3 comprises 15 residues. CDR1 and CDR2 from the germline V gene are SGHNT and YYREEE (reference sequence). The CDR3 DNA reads TGTGCCAGCAGCTTGGGGGACAGGGCCATCTCTGAAGCTTTCTTT. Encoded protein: CASSLGDRAISEAFF.

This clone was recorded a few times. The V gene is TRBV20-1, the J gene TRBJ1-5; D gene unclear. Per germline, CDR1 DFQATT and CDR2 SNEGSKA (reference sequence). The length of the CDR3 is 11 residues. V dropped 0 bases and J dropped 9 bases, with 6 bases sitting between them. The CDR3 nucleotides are TGCAGTGCTAGAGATGAGGGGCCCCAGCATTTT. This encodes CSARDEGPQHF.

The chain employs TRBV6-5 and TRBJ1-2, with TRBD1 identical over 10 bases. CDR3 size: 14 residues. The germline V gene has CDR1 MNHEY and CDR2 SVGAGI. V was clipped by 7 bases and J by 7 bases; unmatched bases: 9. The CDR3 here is CASNSGTGVFGYTF. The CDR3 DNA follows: TGTGCCAGCAATTCCGGGACAGGGGTTTTTGGCTACACCTTC.

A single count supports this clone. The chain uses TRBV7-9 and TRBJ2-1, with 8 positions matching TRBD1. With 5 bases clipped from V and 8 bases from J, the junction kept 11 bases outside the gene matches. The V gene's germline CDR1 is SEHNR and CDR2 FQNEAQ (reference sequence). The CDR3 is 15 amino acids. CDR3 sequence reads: CASSPRTGKLYEQFF. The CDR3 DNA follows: TGTGCCAGCAGCCCCCGGACAGGGAAGCTCTATGAGCAGTTCTTC.

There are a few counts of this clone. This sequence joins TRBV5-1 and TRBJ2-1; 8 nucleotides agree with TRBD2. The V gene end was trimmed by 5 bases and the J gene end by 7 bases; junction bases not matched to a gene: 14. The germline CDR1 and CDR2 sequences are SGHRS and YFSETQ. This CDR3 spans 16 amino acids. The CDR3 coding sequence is TGCGCCAGCAGTCTCCTCTCGAGCGGGAGTGGTAATGAGCAGTTCTTC. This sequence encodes CASSLLSSGSGNEQFF.

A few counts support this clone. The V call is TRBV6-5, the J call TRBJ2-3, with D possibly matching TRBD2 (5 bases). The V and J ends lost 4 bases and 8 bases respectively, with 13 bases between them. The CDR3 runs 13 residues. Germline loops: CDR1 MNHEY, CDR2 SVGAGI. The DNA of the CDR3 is TGTGCCAGCAGTTCCAGGACTGGTGGTACGCAGTATTTT. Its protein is CASSSRTGGTQYF.

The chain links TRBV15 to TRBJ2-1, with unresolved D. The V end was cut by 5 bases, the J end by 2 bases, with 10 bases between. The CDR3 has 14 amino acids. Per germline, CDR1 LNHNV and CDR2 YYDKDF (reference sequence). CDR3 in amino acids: CATSGASPYNEQFF. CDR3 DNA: TGTGCCACCAGCGGAGCGAGTCCCTACAATGAGCAGTTCTTC.

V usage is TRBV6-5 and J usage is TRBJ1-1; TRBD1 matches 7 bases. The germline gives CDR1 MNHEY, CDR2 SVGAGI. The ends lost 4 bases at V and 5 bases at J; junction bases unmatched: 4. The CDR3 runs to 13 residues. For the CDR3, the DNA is TGTGCCAGCAGTTTACAGGGGAGGACTGAAGCTTTCTTT. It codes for CASSLQGRTEAFF.

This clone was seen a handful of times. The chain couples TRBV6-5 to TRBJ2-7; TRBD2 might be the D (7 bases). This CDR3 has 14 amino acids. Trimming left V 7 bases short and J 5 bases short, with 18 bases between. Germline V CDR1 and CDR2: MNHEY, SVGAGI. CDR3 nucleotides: TGTGCCAGCATCGAGTCGGGGGGCCGGAACGAGCAGTACTTC. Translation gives CASIESGGRNEQYF.

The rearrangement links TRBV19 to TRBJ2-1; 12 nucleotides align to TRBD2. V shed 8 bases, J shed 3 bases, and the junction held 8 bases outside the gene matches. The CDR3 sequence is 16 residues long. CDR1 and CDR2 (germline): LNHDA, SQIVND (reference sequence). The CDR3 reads CASGGTSGYHYNEQFF. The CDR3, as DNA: TGTGCCAGTGGGGGGACTAGCGGGTATCACTACAATGAGCAGTTCTTC.

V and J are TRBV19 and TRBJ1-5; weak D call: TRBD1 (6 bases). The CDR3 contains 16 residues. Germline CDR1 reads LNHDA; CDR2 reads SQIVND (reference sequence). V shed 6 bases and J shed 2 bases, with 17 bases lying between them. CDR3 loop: CASRWTALYGNQPQHF. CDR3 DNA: TGTGCCAGTAGATGGACAGCTCTATATGGCAATCAGCCCCAGCATTTT.

In nucleotides, the CDR3 is TGTGCCAGTATGGAGGAGGGACCTAGCAATCAGCCCCAGCATTTT. Translation: CASMEEGPSNQPQHF. The J gene is TRBJ1-5, the V gene TRBV19, with a possible D match to TRBD1 (5 bases). This CDR3 contains 15 residues. Germline-derived CDR1 and CDR2 are LNHDA and SQIVND (reference sequence). V was pared by 7 bases and J by 0 bases, with 13 bases between.

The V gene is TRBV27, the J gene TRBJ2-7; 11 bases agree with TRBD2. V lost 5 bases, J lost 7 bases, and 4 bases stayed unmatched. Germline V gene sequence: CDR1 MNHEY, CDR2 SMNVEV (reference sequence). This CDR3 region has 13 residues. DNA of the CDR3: TGTGCCAGCAGTCCGGGACTAGCGGTAGAGCAGTACTTC. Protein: CASSPGLAVEQYF.

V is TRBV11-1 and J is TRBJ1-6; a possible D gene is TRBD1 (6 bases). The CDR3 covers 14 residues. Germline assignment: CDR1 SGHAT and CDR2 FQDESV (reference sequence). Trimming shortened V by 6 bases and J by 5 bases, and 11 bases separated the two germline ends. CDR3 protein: CASSVRQDNSPLHF. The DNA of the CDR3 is TGTGCCAGCAGTGTCCGACAGGATAATTCACCCCTCCACTTT.

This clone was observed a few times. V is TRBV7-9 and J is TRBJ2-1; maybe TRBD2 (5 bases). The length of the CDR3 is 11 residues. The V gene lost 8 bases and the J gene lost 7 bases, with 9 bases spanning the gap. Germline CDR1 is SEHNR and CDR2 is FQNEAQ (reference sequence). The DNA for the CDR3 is TGTGCCAGCCAACTAGGGAATGAGCAGTTCTTC. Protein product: CASQLGNEQFF.

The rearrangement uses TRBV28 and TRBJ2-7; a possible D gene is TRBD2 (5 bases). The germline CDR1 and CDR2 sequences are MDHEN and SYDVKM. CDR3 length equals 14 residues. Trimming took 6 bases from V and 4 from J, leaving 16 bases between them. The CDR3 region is CASSPLGLFYEQYF. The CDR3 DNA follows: TGTGCCAGCAGCCCCCTCGGACTTTTTTACGAGCAGTACTTC.

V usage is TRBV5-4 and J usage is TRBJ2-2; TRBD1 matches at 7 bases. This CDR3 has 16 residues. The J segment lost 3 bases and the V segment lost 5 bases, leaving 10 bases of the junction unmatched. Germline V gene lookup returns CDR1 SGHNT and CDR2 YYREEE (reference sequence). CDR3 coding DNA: TGTGCCAGCAGGCTCAACAGGGGTCGAGACACCGGGGAGCTGTTTTTT. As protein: CASRLNRGRDTGELFF.

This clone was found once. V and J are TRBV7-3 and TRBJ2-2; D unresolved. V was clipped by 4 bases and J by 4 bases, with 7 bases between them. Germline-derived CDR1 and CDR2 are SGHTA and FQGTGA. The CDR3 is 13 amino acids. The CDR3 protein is CASSSSFTGELFF. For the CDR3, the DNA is TGTGCCAGCAGCTCAAGCTTCACCGGGGAGCTGTTTTTT.

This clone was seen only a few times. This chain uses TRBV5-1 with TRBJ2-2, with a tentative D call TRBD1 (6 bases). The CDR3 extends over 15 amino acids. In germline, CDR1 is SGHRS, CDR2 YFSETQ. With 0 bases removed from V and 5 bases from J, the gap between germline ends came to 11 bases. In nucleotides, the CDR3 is TGCGCCAGCAGCTTGGGAACAGGGTATACCGGGGAGCTGTTTTTT. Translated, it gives CASSLGTGYTGELFF.

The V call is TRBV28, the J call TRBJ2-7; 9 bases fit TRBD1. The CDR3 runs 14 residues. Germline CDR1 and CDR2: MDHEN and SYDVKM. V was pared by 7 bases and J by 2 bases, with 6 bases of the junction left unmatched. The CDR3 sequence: CASTGTGITYEQYF. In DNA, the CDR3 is TGTGCCAGCACCGGGACAGGGATCACCTACGAGCAGTACTTC.

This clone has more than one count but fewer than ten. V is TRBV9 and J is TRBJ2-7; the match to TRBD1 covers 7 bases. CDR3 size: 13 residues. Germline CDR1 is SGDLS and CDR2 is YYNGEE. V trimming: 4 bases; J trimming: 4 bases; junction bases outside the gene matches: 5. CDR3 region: CASSPRDRYEQYF. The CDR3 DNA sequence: TGTGCCAGCAGCCCCCGGGACAGATACGAGCAGTACTTC.

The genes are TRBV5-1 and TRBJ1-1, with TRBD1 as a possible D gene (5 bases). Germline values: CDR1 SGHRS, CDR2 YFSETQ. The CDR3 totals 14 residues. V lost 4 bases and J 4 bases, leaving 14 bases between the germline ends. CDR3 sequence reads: CASSTGRGSTEAFF. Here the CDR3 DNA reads TGCGCCAGCAGCACTGGGAGGGGCAGCACTGAAGCTTTCTTT.